This T cell receptor beta chain was documented in a study of regulatory T cells in long-lasting Graves disease. This clonotype was detected ten times or more. Relying on iRepertoire HTBI primers and Arm-PCR of CDR3 regions, the team built TCR beta libraries. TCRdb reanalysed the multiplex PCR reads using MiXCR and keeps one entry per CDR3 protein. The sample holds more than 450,000 distinct CDR3 sequences, about a sixth seen once. This CDR3 region has 18 residues. The germline V gene has CDR1 SGHAT and CDR2 FQNNGV. V trimming: 5 bases; J trimming: 8 bases; junction bases outside the gene matches: 17. Time point defined: newly diagnosed GD, antithyroid drugs for less than 3 months. PBMCs were the source of the RNA used for TCR sequencing. Another study also made use of these data, one on T cells in Graves' hyperthyroidism and ophthalmopathy. That report adds: Thyroid ultrasound, orbital computed tomography, clinical symptoms, and serum thyroxine and TRAb underpinned diagnoses.

The V and J genes are TRBV11-2 and TRBJ2-1, with 11 bases aligning to TRBD2. This receptor was identified in a man between 35 and 55 years old with Graves disease. The sequences come from peripheral blood mononuclear cells (PBMCs), collected at new diagnosis, from a patient treated with antithyroid drugs. The CDR3 DNA sequence: TGTGCCAGCAGCCCGTTCGGTATAGCGGGAGGGCCGGAGGATGAGCAGTTCTTC. It encodes CASSPFGIAGGPEDEQFF.